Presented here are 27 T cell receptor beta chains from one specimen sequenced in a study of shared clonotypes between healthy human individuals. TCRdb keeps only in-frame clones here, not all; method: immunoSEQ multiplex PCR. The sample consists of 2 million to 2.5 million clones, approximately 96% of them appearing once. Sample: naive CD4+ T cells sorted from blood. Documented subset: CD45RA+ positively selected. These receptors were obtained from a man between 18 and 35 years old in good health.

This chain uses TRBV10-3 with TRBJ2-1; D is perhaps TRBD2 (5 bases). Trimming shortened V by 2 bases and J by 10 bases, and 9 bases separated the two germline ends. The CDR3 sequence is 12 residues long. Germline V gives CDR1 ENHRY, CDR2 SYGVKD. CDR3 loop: CAISETPGEQFF. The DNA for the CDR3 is TGTGCCATCAGTGAGACCCCGGGGGAGCAGTTCTTC.

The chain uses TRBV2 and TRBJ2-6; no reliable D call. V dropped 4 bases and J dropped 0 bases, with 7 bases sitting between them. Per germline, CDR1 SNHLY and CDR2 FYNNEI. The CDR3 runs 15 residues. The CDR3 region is CASSGQPSGANVLTF. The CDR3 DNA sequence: TGTGCCAGCAGTGGCCAGCCCTCTGGGGCCAACGTCCTGACTTTC.

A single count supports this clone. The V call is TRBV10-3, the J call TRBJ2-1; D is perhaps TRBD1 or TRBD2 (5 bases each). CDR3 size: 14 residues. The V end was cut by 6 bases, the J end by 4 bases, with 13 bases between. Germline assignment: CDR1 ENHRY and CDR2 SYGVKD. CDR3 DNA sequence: TGTGCCATCAGCCCCGGGACGCCATACAATGAGCAGTTCTTC. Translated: CAISPGTPYNEQFF.

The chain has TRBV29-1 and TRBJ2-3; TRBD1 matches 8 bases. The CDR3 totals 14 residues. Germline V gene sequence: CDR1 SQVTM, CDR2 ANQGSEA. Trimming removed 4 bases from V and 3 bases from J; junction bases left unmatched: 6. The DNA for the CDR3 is TGCAGCGTTGCCCCGGACAGGGATACAGATACGCAGTATTTT. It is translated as CSVAPDRDTDTQYF.

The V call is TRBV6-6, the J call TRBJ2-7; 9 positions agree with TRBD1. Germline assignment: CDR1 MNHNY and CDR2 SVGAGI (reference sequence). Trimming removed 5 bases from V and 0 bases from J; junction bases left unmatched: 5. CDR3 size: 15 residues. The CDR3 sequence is CASSDTGGPSYEQYF. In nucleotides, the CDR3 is TGTGCCAGCAGTGACACAGGGGGCCCCTCCTACGAGCAGTACTTC.

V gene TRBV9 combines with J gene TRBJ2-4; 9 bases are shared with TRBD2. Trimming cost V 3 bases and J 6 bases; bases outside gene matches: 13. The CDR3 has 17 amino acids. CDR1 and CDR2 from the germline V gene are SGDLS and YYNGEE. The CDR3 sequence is CASSASSGKGEINIQYF. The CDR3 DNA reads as TGTGCCAGCAGCGCCTCTAGCGGGAAGGGGGAGATAAACATTCAGTACTTC.

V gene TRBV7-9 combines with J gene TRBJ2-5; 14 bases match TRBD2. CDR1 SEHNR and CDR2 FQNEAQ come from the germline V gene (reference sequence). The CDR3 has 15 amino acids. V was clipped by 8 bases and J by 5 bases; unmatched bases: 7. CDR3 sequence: CASERLAGGVETQYF. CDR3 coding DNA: TGTGCCAGCGAGAGACTAGCGGGAGGGGTGGAGACCCAGTACTTC. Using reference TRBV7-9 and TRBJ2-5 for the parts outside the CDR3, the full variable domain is DTGVSQNPRHKITKRGQNVTFRCDPISEHNRLYWYRQTLGQGPEFLTYFQNEAQLEKSRLLSDRFSAERPKGSFSTLEIQRTEQGDSAMYLCASERLAGGVETQYFGPGTRLLVL.

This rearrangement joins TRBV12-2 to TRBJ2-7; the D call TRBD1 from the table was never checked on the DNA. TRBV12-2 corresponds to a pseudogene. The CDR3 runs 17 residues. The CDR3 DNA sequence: TGTGCAAGTCGCCCTTGGGCGGCGACAGGGCACTCCTACGAGCAGTACTTC. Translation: CASRPWAATGHSYEQYF.

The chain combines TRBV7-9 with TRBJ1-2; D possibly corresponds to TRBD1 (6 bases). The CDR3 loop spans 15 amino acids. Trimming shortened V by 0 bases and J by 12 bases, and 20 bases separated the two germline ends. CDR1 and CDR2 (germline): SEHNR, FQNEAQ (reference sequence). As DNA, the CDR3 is TGTGCCAGCAGCTTAGCGGGGGGCGTCGGAGGAGGCCACACCTTC. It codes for CASSLAGGVGGGHTF.

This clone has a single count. This CDR3 reads CASSQPPPGGENQPQHF. The CDR3 region has the DNA TGCGCCAGCAGCCAACCTCCCCCAGGGGGCGAAAATCAGCCCCAGCATTTT. V usage is TRBV4-1 and J usage is TRBJ1-5, with 8 bases matching TRBD1. This CDR3 has 17 residues. The germline V gene has CDR1 MGHRA and CDR2 YSYEKL. J was trimmed by 4 bases and V by 2 bases; bases with no gene match: 10.

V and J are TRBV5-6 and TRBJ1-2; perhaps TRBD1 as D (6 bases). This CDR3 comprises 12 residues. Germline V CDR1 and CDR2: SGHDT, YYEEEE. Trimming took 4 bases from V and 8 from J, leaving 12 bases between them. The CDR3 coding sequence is TGTGCCAGCAGCCCCGGACAGAACGGCTACACCTTC. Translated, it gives CASSPGQNGYTF.

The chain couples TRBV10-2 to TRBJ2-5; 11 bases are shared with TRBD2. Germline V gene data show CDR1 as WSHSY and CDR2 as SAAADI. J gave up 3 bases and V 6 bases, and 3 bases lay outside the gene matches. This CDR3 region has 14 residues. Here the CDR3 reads CASRAGLAEETQYF. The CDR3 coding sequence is TGCGCCAGCAGAGCGGGACTAGCGGAAGAGACCCAGTACTTC.

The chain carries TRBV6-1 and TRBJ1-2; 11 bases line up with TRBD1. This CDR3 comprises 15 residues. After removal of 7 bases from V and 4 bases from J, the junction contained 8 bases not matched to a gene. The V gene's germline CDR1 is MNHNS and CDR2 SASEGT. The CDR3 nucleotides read TGTGCCAGCATGGGACAGGGGGACCGGCTCTATGGCTACACCTTC. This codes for CASMGQGDRLYGYTF.

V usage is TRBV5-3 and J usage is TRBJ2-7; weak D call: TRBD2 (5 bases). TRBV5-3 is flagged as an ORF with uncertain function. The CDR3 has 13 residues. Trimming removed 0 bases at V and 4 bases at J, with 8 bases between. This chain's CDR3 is CARSLGGRYEQYF. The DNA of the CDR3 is TGTGCCAGAAGCTTGGGAGGGCGGTACGAGCAGTACTTC.

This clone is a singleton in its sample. This CDR3 is CASSFGPWGGELFF. The CDR3 DNA reads TGTGCCAGCAGTTTCGGGCCGTGGGGCGGGGAGCTGTTTTTT. The chain links TRBV27 to TRBJ2-2; D is unresolved. The CDR3 runs 14 residues. V lost 3 bases and J lost 7, with 12 bases in between. CDR1 and CDR2 from the germline V gene are MNHEY and SMNVEV (reference sequence).

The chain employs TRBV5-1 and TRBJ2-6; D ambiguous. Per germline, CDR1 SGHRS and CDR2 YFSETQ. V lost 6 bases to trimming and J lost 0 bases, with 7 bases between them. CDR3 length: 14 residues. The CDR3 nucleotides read TGCGCCAGCAAAGAGTCCTCTGGGGCCAACGTCCTGACTTTC. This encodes CASKESSGANVLTF.

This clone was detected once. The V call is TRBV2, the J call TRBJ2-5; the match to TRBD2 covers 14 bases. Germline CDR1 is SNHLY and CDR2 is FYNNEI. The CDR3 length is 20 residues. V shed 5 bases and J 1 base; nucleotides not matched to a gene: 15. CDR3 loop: CASSSYFGLAGGRGQETQYF. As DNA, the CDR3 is TGTGCCAGCAGTTCTTACTTTGGACTAGCGGGAGGAAGGGGCCAAGAGACCCAGTACTTC.

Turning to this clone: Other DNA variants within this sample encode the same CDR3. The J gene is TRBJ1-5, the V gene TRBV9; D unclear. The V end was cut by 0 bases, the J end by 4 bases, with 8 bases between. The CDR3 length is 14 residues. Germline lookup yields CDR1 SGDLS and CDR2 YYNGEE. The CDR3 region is CASSVGSGNQPQHF. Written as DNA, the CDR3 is TGTGCCAGCAGCGTAGGAAGTGGAAATCAGCCCCAGCATTTT.

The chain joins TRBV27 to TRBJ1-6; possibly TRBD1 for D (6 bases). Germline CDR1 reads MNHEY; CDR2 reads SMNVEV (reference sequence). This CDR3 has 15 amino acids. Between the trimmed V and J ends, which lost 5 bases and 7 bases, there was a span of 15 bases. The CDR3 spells CASSIRGVPNSPLHF. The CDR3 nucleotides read TGTGCCAGCAGTATCAGGGGCGTCCCGAATTCACCCCTCCACTTT.

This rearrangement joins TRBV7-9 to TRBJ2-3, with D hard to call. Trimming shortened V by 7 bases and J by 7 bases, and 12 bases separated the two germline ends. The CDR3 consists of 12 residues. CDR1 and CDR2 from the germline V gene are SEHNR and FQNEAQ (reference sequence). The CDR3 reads CASNHNPNTQYF. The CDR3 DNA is TGTGCCAGCAACCATAACCCCAATACGCAGTATTTT.

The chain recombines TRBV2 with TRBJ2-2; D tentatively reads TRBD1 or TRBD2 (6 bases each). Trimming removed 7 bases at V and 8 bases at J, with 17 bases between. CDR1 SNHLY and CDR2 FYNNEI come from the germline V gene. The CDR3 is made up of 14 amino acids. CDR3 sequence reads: CASIGGRMAGELFF. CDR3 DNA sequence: TGTGCCAGCATAGGGGGGAGGATGGCTGGGGAGCTGTTTTTT.

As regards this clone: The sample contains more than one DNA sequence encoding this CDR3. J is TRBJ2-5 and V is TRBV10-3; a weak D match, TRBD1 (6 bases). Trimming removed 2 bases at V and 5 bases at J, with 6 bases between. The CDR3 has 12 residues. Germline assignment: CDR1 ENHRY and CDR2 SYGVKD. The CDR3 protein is CAISERGETQYF. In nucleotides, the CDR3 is TGTGCCATCAGTGAGAGGGGGGAGACCCAGTACTTC.

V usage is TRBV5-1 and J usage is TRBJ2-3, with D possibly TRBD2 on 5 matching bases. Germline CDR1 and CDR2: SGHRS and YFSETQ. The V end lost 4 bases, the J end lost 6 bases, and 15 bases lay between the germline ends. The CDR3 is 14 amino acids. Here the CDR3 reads CASSVWVGVDTQYF. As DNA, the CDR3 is TGCGCCAGCAGCGTATGGGTGGGAGTGGATACGCAGTATTTT. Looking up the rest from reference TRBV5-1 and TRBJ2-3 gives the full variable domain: KAGVTQTPRYLIKTRGQQVTLSCSPISGHRSVSWYQQTPGQGLQFLFEYFSETQRNKGNFPGRFSGRQFSNSRSEMNVSTLELGDSALYLCASSVWVGVDTQYFGPGTRLTVL.

CDR3 amino acids: CASSQVGTGSSYEQYF. CDR3 coding DNA: TGTGCCAGCAGCCAAGTTGGGACGGGAAGCTCCTACGAGCAGTACTTC. The gene calls are TRBV14 and TRBJ2-7, with D perhaps being TRBD1 or TRBD2 (5 bases each). Germline V CDR1 and CDR2: SGHDN, FVKESK. With 1 base removed from V and 0 bases from J, the gap between germline ends came to 13 bases. CDR3 length: 16 amino acids.

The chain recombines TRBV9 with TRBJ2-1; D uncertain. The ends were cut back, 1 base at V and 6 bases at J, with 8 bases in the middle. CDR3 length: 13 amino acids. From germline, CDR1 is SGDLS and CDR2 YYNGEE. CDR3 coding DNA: TGTGCCAGCAGCGTAAGTGGGCGCAATGAGCAGTTCTTC. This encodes CASSVSGRNEQFF.

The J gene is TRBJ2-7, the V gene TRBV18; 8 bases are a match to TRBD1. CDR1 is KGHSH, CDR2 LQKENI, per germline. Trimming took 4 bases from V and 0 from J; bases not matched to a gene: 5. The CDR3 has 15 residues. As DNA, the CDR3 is TGTGCCAGCTCACGGGGACAGGCGGCCTCCTACGAGCAGTACTTC. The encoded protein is CASSRGQAASYEQYF.

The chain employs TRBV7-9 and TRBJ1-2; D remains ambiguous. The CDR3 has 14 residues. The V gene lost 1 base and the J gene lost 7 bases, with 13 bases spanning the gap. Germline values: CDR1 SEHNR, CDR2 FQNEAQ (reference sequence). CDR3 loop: CASSLEVDTRGYTF. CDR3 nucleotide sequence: TGTGCCAGCAGCTTAGAAGTTGACACCCGTGGCTACACCTTC.